The clone carrying this TCR beta chain was recorded a few times. Its antigen is not identified. Relative to the germline gene, one junction end is altered; a read error may explain this. This specimen comes from a study of T cell repertoires in cytomegalovirus infection. Study-level points and caveats: HLA-C-restricted CMV clonotypes gave the most frequent clonotype in two of eight donors.

MiXCR was run by TCRdb on the reads, yielding one entry per CDR3 protein. The data contain fewer than 850,000 distinct CDR3 sequences, just under 30% of them singletons. The CDR3 has 15 residues. CDR1 and CDR2 from the germline V gene are SGHVS and FNYEAQ. The rearrangement joins TRBV7-6 to TRBJ2-5; 8 bases align to TRBD1. The source material was cultured CD8+ T cells from PBMCs, sampled from culture after CMV antigen stimulation. The sequence came from a human donor in good health (CMV status not recorded). Some clones in this sample may be carry-over from other donors' samples. CDR3 bases: TGTGCTAGCAGCTATACCCCAGGACAGGGCGAGACCCAGTACTTC. Translation: CASSYTPGQGETQYF.